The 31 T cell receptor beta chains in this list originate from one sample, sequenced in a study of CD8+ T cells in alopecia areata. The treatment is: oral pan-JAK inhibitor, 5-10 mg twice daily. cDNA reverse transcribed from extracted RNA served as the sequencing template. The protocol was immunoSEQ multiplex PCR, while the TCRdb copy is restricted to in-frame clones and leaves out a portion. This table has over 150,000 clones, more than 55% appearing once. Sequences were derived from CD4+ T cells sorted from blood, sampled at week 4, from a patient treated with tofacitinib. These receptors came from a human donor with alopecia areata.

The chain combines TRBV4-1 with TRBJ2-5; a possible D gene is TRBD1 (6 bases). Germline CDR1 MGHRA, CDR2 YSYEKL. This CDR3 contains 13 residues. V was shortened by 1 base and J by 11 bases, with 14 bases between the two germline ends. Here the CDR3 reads CASSQVSSQGQYF. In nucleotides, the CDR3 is TGCGCCAGCAGCCAAGTTAGCTCCCAGGGGCAGTACTTC.

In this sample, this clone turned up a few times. DNA of the CDR3: TGTGCCAGCAGCGCCCACTTCGGCAGGGCCTATGGCTACACCTTC. This sequence encodes CASSAHFGRAYGYTF. The chain links TRBV7-2 to TRBJ1-2; tentatively, D is TRBD1 (5 bases). This CDR3 comprises 15 residues. The V gene lost 5 bases and the J gene lost 4 bases, with 17 bases spanning the gap. Germline values: CDR1 SGHTA, CDR2 FQGNSA.

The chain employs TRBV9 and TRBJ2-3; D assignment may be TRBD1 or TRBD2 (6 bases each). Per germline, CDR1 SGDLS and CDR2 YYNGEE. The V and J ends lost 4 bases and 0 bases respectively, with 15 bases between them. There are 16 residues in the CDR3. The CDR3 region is CASSPVGAGSTDTQYF. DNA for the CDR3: TGTGCCAGCAGCCCTGTGGGGGCGGGGAGCACAGATACGCAGTATTTT.

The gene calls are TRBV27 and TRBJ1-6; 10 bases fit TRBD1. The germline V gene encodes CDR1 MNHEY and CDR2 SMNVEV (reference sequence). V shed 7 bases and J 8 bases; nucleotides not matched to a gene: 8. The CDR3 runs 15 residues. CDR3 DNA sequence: TGTGCCAGCAAAAGGGACAGGGGTTATCATTCACCCCTCCACTTT. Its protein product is CASKRDRGYHSPLHF.

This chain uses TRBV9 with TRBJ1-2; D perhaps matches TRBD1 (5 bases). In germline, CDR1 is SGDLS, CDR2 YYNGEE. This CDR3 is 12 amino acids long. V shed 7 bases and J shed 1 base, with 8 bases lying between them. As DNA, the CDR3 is TGTGCCAGCGGACACAGTAACTATGGCTACACCTTC. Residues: CASGHSNYGYTF.

CDR3 amino acids: CASSPRGGTEYNYGYTF. As DNA, the CDR3 is TGTGCCAGCAGCCCTAGAGGGGGGACAGAGTATAACTATGGCTACACCTTC. The chain combines TRBV7-2 with TRBJ1-2, with TRBD1 identical over 7 bases. The CDR3 extends over 17 amino acids. The V gene's germline CDR1 is SGHTA and CDR2 FQGNSA. The junction had 13 bases not matched to a gene; V was cut back by 5 bases and J by 1 base.

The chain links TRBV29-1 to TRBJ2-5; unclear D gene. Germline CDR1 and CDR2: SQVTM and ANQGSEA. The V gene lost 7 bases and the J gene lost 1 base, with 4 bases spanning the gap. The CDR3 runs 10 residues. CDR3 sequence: CSGGQETQYF. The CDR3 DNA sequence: TGCAGCGGAGGCCAAGAGACCCAGTACTTC.

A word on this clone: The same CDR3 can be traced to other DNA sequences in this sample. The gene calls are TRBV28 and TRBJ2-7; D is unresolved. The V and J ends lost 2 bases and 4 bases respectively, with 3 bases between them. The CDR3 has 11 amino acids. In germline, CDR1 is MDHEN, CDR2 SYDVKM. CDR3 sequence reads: CASSLRYEQYF. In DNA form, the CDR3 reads TGTGCCAGCAGTTTAAGGTACGAGCAGTACTTC. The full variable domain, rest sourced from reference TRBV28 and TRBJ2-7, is DVKVTQSSRYLVKRTGEKVFLECVQDMDHENMFWYRQDPGLGLRLIYFSYDVKMKEKGDIPEGYSVSREKKERFSLILESASTNQTSMYLCASSLRYEQYFGPGTRLTVT.

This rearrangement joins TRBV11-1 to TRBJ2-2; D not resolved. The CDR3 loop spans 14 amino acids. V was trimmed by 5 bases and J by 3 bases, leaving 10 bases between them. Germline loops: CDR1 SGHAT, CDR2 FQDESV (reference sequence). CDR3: CASSASDDTGELFF. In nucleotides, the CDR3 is TGTGCCAGCAGCGCTTCCGACGACACCGGGGAGCTGTTTTTT.

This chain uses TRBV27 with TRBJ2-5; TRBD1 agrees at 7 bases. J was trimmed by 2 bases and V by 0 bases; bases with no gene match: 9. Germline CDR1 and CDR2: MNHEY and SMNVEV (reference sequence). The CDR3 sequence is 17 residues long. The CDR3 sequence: CASSLSTPYRGQETQYF. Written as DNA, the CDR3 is TGTGCCAGCAGTTTATCGACCCCCTACAGGGGACAAGAGACCCAGTACTTC.

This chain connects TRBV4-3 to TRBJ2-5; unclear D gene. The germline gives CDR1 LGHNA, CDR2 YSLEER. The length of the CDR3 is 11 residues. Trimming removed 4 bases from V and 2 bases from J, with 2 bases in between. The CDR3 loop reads CASSLQETQYF. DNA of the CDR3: TGCGCCAGCAGCCTTCAAGAGACCCAGTACTTC.

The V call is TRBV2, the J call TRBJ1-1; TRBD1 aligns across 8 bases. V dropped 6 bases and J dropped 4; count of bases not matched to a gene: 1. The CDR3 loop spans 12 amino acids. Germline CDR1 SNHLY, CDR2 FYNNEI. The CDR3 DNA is TGTGCCAGCAGGACAGGGGCCACTGAAGCTTTCTTT. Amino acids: CASRTGATEAFF.

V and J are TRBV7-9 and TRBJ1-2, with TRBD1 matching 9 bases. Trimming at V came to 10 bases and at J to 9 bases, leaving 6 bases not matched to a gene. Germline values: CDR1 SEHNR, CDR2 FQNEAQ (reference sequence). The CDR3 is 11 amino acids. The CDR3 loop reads CATGQGKSYTF. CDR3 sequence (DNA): TGTGCCACCGGACAGGGGAAAAGCTACACCTTC.

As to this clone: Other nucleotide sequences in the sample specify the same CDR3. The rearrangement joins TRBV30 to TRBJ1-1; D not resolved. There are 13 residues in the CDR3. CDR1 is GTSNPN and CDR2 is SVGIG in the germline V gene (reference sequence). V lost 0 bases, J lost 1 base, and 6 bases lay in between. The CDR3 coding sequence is TGTGCCTGGAGTGTAACAGCGAACACTGAAGCTTTCTTT. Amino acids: CAWSVTANTEAFF.

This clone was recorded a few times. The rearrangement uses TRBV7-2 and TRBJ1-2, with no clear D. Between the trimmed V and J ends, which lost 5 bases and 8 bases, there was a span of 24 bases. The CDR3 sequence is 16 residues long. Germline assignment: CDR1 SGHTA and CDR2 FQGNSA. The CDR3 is CASSPESSASLWGYTF. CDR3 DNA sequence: TGTGCCAGCAGCCCAGAGTCGTCGGCCAGCCTCTGGGGCTACACCTTC.

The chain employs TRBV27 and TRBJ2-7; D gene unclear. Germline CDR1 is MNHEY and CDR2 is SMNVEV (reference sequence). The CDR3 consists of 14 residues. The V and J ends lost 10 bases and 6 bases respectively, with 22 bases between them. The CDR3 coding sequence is TGTGCCACCGCTATGGGCCGCCCTGCCGGCGAGCAGTACTTC. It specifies CATAMGRPAGEQYF.

The CDR3 region is CASGRDRGPSGYTF. As DNA, the CDR3 is TGTGCCAGCGGCCGGGACAGGGGGCCGAGTGGCTACACCTTC. The chain couples TRBV2 to TRBJ1-2, with 12 bases matching TRBD1. The CDR3 sequence is 14 residues long. Germline CDR1 and CDR2: SNHLY and FYNNEI. J lost 7 bases, V lost 8 bases, and 8 bases had no gene match. Supplemented by reference TRBV2 and TRBJ1-2, the full variable domain reads EPEVTQTPSHQVTQMGQEVILRCVPISNHLYFYWYRQILGQKVEFLVSFYNNEISEKSEIFDDQFSVERPDGSNFTLKIRSTKLEDSAMYFCASGRDRGPSGYTFGSGTRLTVV.

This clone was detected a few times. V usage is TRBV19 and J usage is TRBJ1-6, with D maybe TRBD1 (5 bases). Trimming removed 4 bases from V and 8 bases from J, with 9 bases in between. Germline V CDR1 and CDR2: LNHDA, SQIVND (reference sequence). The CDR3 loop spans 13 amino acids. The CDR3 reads CASSTLGDSPLHF. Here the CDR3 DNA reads TGTGCCAGTAGTACTTTGGGGGATTCACCCCTCCACTTT. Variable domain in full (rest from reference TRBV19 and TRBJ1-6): DGGITQSPKYLFRKEGQNVTLSCEQNLNHDAMYWYRQDPGQGLRLIYYSQIVNDFQKGDIAEGYSVSREKKESFPLTVTSAQKNPTAFYLCASSTLGDSPLHFGNGTRLTVT.

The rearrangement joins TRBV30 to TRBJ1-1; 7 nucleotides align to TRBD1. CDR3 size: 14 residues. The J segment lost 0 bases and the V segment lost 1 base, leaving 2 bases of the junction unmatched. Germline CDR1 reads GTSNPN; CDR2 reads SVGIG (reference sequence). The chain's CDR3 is CAWSGDRVNTEAFF. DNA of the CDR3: TGTGCCTGGAGTGGAGACAGGGTGAACACTGAAGCTTTCTTT.

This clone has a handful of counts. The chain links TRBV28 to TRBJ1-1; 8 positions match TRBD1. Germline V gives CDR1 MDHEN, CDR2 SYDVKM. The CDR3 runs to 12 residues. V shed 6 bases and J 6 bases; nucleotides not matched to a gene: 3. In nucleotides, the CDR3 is TGTGCCAGCAGGCGGGGACAGGCTGAAGCTTTCTTT. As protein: CASRRGQAEAFF.

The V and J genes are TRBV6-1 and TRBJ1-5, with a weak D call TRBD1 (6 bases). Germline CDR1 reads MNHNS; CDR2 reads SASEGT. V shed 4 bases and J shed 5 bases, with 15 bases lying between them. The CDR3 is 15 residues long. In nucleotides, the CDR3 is TGTGCCAGCAGTGTGGACCAGGGGCGATATCAGCCCCAGCATTTT. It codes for CASSVDQGRYQPQHF.

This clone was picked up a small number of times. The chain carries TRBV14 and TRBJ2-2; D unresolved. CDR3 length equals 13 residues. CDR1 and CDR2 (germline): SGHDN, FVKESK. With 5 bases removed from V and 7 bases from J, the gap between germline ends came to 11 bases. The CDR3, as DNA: TGTGCCAGCAGCAAGGTGTTTGGCGGGGAGCTGTTTTTT. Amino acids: CASSKVFGGELFF.

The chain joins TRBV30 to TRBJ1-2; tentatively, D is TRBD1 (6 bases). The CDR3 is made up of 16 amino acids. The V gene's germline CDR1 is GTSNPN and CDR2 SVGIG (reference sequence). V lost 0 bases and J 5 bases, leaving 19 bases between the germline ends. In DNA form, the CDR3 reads TGTGCCTGGAGTGTACCCACAGGGACTCGGGGTTATGGCTACACCTTC. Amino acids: CAWSVPTGTRGYGYTF.

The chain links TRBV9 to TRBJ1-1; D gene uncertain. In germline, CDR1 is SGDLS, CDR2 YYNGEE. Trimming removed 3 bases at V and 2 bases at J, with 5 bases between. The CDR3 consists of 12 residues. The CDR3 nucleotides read TGTGCCAGCAGCGGAATCAACACTGAAGCTTTCTTT. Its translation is CASSGINTEAFF.

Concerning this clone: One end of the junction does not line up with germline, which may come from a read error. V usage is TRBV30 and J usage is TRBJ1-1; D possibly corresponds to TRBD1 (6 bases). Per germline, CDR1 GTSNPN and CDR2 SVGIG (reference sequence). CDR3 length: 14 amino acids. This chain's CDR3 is CARRAGGEGTEAFF. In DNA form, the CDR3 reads TGTGCCCGGAGGGCGGGGGGCGAAGGAACTGAAGCTTTCTTT.

The CDR3 protein is CASSLVGWDQPQHF. As DNA, the CDR3 is TGTGCCAGCAGCTTAGTCGGTTGGGATCAGCCCCAGCATTTT. The rearrangement uses TRBV7-8 and TRBJ1-5, with D unclear. Trimming took 1 base from V and 5 from J, leaving 9 bases between them. Germline V gives CDR1 SGHVS, CDR2 FQNEAQ. The CDR3 sequence is 14 residues long.

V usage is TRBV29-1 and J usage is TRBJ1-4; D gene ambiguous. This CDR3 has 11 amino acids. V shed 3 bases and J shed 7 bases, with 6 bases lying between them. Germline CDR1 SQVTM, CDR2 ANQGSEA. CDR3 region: CSVDRGEKLFF. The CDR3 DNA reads TGCAGCGTTGATCGGGGTGAAAAACTGTTTTTT.

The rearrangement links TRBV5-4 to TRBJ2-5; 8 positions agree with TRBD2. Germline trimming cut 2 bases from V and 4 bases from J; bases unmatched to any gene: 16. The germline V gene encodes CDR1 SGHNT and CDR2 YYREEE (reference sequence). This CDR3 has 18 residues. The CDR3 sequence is CASSLGGPQRGRGETQYF. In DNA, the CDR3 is TGTGCCAGCAGCTTAGGTGGCCCGCAGCGGGGGAGAGGAGAGACCCAGTACTTC.

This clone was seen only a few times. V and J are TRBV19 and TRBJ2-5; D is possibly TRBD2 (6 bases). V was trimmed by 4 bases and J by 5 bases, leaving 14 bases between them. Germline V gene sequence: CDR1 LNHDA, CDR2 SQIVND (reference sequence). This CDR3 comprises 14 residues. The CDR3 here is CASSRGLSRETQYF. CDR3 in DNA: TGTGCCAGTAGTAGGGGACTTTCCCGGGAGACCCAGTACTTC.

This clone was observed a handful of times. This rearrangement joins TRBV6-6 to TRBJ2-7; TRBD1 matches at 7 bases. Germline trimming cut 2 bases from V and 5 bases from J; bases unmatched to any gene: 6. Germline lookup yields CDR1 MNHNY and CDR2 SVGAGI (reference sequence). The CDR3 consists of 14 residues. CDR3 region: CASSYPGTVDEQYF. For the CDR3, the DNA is TGTGCCAGCAGTTACCCTGGGACAGTCGACGAGCAGTACTTC.

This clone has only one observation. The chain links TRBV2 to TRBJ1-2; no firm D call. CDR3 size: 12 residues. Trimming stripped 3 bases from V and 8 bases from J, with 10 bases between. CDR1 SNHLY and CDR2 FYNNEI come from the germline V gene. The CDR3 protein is CASSDIAWGYTF. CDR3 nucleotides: TGTGCCAGCAGTGATATAGCTTGGGGCTACACCTTC.